Here is one T cell receptor (beta chain) with its context. The CDR3 spans 13 residues. Per germline, CDR1 SGHTA and CDR2 FQGNSA. V was cut by 7 bases and J by 1 base, with 10 bases left in between. Assay used: immunoSEQ multiplex PCR; TCRdb lists only in-frame clones, some missing. The sample carries tens of thousands of clones, 75% to 95% recorded once. The source of the sample is a study of T cell changes during pregnancy in multiple sclerosis. This specimen consisted of peripheral blood, obtained after pregnancy. The TCR originated in a female donor in good health, enrolled as a control in a pregnancy study. The chain links TRBV7-2 to TRBJ1-1; D not resolved. CDR3 region: CASTLTPNTEAFF. CDR3 coding DNA: TGTGCCAGCACCCTCACTCCGAACACTGAAGCTTTCTTT. The full variable domain, in which reference TRBV7-2 and TRBJ1-1 provide the parts outside the CDR3, is GAGVSQSPSNKVTEKGKDVELRCDPISGHTALYWYRQSLGQGLEFLIYFQGNSAPDKSGLPSDRFSAERTGGSVSTLTIQRTQQEDSAVYLCASTLTPNTEAFFGQGTRLTVV.